This T cell receptor (beta chain) was obtained from a study of cytomegalovirus exposure and HLA in healthy donors. A multiplex PCR was run with 60 Vbeta primers and 13 Jbeta primers. This table comes from immunoSEQ multiplex PCR, and its TCRdb copy is limited to in-frame clones, with some not included. Of some 150,000 clones detected, over 60% appear once; the ten largest clones hold around 1.6%. Study-level results: The study dropped some indistinguishable V segments, TRBV6-2 and TRBV6-3 among them. CMV serostatus alone was available as immune exposure information.

V dropped 5 bases and J dropped 8 bases, with 12 bases sitting between them. This CDR3 is 13 amino acids long. CDR1 SGHAT and CDR2 FQNNGV come from the germline V gene. A few counts support this clone. Its antigen is not identified. This cohort consisted of healthy bone marrow donors. The V call is TRBV11-2, the J call TRBJ1-4; D call uncertain. The TCR comes from a female donor in good health and CMV-seronegative. The sample consisted of PBMCs. CDR3 region: CASSRNRGEKLFF. The CDR3 region has the DNA TGTGCCAGCAGCCGCAATCGAGGGGAAAAACTGTTTTTT. Full variable domain (missing parts from reference TRBV11-2 and TRBJ1-4): EAGVAQSPRYKIIEKRQSVAFWCNPISGHATLYWYQQILGQGPKLLIQFQNNGVVDDSQLPKDRFSAERLKGVDSTLKIQPAKLEDSAVYLCASSRNRGEKLFFGSGTQLSVL.